This TCR beta chain was documented in a study of blood T cell repertoires in COVID-19. Data came from immunoSEQ multiplex PCR; TCRdb stores just in-frame clones and leaves some out. This sample carries approximately 200,000 clones, over 75% of them seen once, and the ten largest clones take 9.5% to 12%. Germline CDR1 MNHEY, CDR2 SVGAGI. V lost 6 bases and J lost 4; bases outside the gene matches: 6. The length of the CDR3 is 14 residues. This clonotype originated in a human donor with active or convalescent COVID-19. The donor label of this sample is uncertain. Material for sequencing was peripheral blood. The chain uses TRBV6-5 and TRBJ1-2; 9 bases are shared with TRBD1. CDR3: CASRRTGDSYGYTF. The CDR3 region has the DNA TGTGCCAGCAGACGGACAGGGGATAGCTATGGCTACACCTTC.